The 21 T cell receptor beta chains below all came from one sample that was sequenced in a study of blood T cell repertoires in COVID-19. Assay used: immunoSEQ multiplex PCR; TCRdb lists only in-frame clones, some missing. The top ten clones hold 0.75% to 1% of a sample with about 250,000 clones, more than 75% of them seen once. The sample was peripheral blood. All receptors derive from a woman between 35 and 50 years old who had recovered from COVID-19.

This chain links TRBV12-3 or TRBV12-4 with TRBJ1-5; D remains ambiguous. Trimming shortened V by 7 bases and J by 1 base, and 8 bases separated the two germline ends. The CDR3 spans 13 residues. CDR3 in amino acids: CASTAGSNQPQHF. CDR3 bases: TGTGCCAGCACTGCCGGGAGCAATCAGCCCCAGCATTTT.

The CDR3 bases are TGTGCCAGCAGCTTATCCTTCGGGGGTCAAGAGACCCAGTACTTC. Protein: CASSLSFGGQETQYF. The chain has TRBV7-8 and TRBJ2-5; a possible D gene is TRBD2 (6 bases). Looked up from germline, CDR1 is SGHVS and CDR2 is FQNEAQ. V was trimmed by 2 bases and J by 2 bases, leaving 12 bases between them. This CDR3 contains 15 residues.

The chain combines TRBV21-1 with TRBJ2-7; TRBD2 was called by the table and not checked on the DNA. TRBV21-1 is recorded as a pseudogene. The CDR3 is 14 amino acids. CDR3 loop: CASSTGTSGYEQYV. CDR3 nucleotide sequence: TGTGCCAGCAGCACCGGGACTAGCGGTTACGAGCAGTACGTC.

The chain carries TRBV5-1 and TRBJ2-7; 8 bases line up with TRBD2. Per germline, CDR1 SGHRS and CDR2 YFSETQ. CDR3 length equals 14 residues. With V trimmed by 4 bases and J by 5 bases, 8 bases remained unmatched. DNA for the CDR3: TGCGCCAGCAGCCCGGGGGGGGGTGTCCACGAGCAGTACTTC. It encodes CASSPGGGVHEQYF.

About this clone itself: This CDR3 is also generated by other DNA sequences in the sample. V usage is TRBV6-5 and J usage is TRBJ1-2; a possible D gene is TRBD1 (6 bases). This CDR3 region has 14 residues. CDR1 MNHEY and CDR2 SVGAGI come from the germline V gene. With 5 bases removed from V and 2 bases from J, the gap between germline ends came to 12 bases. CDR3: CASSRTGPNYGYTF. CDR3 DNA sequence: TGTGCCAGCAGTCGCACAGGGCCAAACTATGGCTACACCTTC.

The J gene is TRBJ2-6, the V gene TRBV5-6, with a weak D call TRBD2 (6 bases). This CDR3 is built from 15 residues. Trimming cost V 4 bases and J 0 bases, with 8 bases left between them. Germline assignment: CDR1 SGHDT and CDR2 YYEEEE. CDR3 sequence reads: CASSLGLSGANVLTF. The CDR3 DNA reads TGTGCCAGCAGCCTGGGACTCTCTGGGGCCAACGTCCTGACTTTC.

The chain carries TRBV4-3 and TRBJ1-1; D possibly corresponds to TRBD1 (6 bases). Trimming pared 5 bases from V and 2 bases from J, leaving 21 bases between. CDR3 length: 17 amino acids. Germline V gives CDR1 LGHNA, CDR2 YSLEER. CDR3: CASSRGYAGTDNTEAFF. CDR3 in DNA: TGCGCCAGCAGCAGGGGGTATGCCGGGACGGATAACACTGAAGCTTTCTTT.

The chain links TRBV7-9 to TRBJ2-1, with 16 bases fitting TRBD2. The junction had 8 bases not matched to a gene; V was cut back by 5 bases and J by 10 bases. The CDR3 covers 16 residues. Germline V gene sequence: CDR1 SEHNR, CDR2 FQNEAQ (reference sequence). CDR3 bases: TGTGCCAGCAGCCCGGGACTAGCGGGAGGGAGTGGGGAGCAGTTCTTC. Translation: CASSPGLAGGSGEQFF.

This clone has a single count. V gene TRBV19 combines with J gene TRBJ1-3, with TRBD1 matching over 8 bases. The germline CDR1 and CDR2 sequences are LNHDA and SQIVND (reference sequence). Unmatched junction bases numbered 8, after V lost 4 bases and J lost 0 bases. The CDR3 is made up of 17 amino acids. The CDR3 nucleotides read TGTGCCAGTAGTACCTGGCCAGGGGGCTACTCTGGAAACACCATATATTTT. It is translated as CASSTWPGGYSGNTIYF.

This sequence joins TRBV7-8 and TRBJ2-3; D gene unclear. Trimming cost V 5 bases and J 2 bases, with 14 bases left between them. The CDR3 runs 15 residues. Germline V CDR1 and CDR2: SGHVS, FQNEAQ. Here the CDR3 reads CASSPSGRLTDTQYF. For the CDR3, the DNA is TGTGCCAGCAGCCCCTCTGGCCGCCTCACAGATACGCAGTATTTT.

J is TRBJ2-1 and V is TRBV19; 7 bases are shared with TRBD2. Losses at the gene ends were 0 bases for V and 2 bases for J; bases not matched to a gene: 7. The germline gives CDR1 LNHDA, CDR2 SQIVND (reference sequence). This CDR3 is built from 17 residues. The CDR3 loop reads CASSIDGRGGAYNEQFF. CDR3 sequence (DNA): TGTGCCAGTAGTATAGATGGAAGGGGAGGGGCCTACAATGAGCAGTTCTTC.

CDR3: CASTASGLAGGVTGELFF. The CDR3 nucleotides read TGCGCCAGCACCGCCTCGGGACTAGCGGGAGGAGTCACCGGGGAGCTGTTTTTT. This rearrangement joins TRBV5-1 to TRBJ2-2; the match to TRBD2 covers 15 bases. Germline loops: CDR1 SGHRS, CDR2 YFSETQ. The J segment lost 4 bases and the V segment lost 6 bases, leaving 10 bases of the junction unmatched. CDR3 length equals 18 residues. Full variable domain (outside the CDR3, taken from reference TRBV5-1 and TRBJ2-2): KAGVTQTPRYLIKTRGQQVTLSCSPISGHRSVSWYQQTPGQGLQFLFEYFSETQRNKGNFPGRFSGRQFSNSRSEMNVSTLELGDSALYLCASTASGLAGGVTGELFFGEGSRLTVL.

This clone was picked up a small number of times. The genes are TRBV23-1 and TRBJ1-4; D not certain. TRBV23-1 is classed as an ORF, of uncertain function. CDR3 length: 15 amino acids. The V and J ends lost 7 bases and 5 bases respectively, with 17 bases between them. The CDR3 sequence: CASTGTRATNEKLFF. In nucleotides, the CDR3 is TGCGCCAGCACGGGAACCCGGGCCACCAATGAAAAACTGTTTTTT.

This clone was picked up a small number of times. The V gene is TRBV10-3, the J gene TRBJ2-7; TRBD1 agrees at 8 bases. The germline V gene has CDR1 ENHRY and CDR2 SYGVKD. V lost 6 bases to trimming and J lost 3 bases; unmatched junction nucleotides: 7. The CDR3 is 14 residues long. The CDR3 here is CAIRDRTGLYEQYF. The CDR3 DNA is TGTGCCATCAGGGACCGGACAGGGCTCTACGAGCAGTACTTC.

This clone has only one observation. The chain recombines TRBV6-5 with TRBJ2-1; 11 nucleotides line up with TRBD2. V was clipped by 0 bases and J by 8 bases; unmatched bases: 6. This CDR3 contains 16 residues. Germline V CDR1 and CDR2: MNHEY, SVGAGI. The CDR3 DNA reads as TGTGCCAGCAGTTACTCGTCTAGCGGGAGGAGTCATGAGCAGTTCTTC. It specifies CASSYSSSGRSHEQFF.

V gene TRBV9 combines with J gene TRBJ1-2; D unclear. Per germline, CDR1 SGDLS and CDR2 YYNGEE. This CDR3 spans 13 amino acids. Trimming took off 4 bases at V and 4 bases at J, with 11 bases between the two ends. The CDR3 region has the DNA TGTGCCAGCAGCTCAGGTGGTCTCTATGGCTACACCTTC. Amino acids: CASSSGGLYGYTF.

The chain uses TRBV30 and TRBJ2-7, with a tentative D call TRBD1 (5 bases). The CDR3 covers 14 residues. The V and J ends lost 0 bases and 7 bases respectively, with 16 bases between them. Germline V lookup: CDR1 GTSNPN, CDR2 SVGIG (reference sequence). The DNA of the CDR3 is TGTGCCTGGAGTGTTGGGGCGGCCCCTCGGGAGCAGTACTTC. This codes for CAWSVGAAPREQYF. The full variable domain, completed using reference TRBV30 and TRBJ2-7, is SQTIHQWPATLVQPVGSPLSLECTVEGTSNPNLYWYRQAAGRGLQLLFYSVGIGQISSEVPQNLSASRPQDRQFILSSKKLLLSDSGFYLCAWSVGAAPREQYFGPGTRLTVT.

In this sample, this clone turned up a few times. CDR3 DNA: TGTGCCAGCAGCTCCCCGGGACTACACAATGAGCAGTTCTTC. This translates into CASSSPGLHNEQFF. The chain combines TRBV6-6 with TRBJ2-1; TRBD2 aligns across 7 bases. The CDR3 totals 14 residues. Germline CDR1 is MNHNY and CDR2 is SVGAGI (reference sequence). The junction had 7 bases not matched to a gene; V was cut back by 6 bases and J by 5 bases.

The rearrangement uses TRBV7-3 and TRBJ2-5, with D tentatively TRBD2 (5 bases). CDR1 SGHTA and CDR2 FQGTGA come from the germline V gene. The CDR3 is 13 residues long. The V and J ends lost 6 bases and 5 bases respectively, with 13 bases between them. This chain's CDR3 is CASSGNPGETQYF. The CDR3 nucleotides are TGTGCCAGCAGTGGCAATCCGGGGGAGACCCAGTACTTC. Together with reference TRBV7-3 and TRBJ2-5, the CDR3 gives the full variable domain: GAGVSQTPSNKVTEKGKYVELRCDPISGHTALYWYRQSLGQGPEFLIYFQGTGAADDSGLPNDRFFAVRPEGSVSTLKIQRTERGDSAVYLCASSGNPGETQYFGPGTRLLVL.

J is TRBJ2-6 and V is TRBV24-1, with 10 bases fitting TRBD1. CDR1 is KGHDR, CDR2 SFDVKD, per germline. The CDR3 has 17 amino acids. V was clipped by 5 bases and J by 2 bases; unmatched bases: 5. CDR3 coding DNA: TGTGCCACCAGTGTAGACAGGGGGCTAGCTGGGGCCAACGTCCTGACTTTC. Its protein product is CATSVDRGLAGANVLTF.

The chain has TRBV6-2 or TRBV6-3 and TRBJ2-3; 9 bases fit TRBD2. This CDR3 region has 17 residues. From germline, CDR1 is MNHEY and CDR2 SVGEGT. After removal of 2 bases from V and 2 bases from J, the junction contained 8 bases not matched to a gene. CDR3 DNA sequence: TGTGCCAGCAGTTACGATCGGCAGCGGGAGGCCACAGATACGCAGTATTTT. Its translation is CASSYDRQREATDTQYF.